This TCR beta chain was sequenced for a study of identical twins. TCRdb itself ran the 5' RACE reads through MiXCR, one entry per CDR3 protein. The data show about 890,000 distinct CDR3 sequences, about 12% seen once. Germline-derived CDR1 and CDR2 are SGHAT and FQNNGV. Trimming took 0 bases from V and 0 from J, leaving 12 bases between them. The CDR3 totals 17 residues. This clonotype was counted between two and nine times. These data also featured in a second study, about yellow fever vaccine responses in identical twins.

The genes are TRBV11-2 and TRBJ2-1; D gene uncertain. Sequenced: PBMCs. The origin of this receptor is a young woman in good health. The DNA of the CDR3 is TGTGCCAGCAGCTTAGACGTTGTGACTTACTCCTACAATGAGCAGTTCTTC. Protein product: CASSLDVVTYSYNEQFF.